Described below is a single TCR beta chain sequence and its context. The target antigen is unknown. Germline CDR1 is SGHTA and CDR2 is FQGNSA. The CDR3 contains 17 residues. V gave up 5 bases and J gave up 7 bases; unmatched junction bases: 15. Assay: immunoSEQ multiplex PCR; the TCRdb copy retains only in-frame clones and omits some. The sample includes roughly 34,000 clones, approximately 87% of them seen just once. This entry comes from a study of neoadjuvant anti-PD-1 for oral cavity cancer. Study at large: Patients without progression received a fourth nivolumab dose around day 43, then surgical resection on days 50-56.

Patients were newly diagnosed with stage II-IVA oral cavity squamous cell carcinoma without prior systemic or radiation treatment. General study findings and limits: After neoadjuvant nivolumab, PBMC T cell clonality was significantly higher in non-responders than responders.

The chain carries TRBV7-2 and TRBJ1-4; 8 bases line up with TRBD1. The source was PBMCs, collected before nivolumab (anti-PD-1) treatment. This receptor was taken from a person aged 35-79 years with oral cavity squamous cell carcinoma. In DNA, the CDR3 is TGTGCCAGCAGCCCTCGGACAGGGCCGGGATTCGGTGAAAAACTGTTTTTT. This codes for CASSPRTGPGFGEKLFF.